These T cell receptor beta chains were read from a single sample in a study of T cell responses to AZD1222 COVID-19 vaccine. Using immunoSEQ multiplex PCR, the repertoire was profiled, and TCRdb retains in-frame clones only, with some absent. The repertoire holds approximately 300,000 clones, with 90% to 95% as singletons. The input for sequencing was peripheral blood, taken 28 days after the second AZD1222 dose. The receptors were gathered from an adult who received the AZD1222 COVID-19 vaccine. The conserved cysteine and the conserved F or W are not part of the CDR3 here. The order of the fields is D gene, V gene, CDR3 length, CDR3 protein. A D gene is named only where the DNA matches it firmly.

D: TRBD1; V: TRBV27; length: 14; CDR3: ASSYPRQGSYNEQF
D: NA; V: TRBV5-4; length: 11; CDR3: ASSPDRKGGYT
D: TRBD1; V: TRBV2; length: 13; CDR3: ASNPTYRGNSPLH
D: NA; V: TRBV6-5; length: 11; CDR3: ASSYSFIEGHT
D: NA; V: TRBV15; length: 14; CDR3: ATSRLRIGTNEKLF
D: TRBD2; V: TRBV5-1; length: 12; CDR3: ASSPSGGTGELF
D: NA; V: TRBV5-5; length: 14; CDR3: ASSLRPGRSGNTIY
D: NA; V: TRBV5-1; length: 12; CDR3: ASSPAATNTEAF
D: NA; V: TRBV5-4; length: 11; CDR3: ASSGRQNTEAF
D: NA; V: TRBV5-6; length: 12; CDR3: ASSLDLGQDTQY
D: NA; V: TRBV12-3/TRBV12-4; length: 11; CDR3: ASRAGETGELF
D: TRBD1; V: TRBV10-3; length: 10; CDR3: ATRTGGNTIY
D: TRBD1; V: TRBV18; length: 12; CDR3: ASSPQGGDYGYT
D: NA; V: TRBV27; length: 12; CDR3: ASSLQGGPYEQY
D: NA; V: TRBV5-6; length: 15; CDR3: ASSLDGPSSYNSPLH
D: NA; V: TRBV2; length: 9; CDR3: ASGQYTEAF
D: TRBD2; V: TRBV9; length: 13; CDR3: ASSVAGGAGDTQY
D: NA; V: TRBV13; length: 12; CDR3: ASSEQGINSPLH
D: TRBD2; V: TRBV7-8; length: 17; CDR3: ASSDQLWRESPHQETQY
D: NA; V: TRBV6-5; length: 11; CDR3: ASGLTRREKLF
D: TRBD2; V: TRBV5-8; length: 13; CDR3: ASSWGGLAGYEQY
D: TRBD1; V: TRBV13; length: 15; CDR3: ASSLGLKDRGKSPLH
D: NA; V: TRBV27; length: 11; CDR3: ASSLSGVGTQY
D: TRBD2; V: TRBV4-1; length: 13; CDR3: ASSRTGGIRDTQY
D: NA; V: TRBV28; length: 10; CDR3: ASSPGQYGYT
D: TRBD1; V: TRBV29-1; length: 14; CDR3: SVEAQGQGRNNEQF
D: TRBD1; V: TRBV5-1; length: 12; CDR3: ASSPGTGQETQY
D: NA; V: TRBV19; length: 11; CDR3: ASTSPVSYEQY
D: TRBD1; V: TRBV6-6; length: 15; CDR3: ASSLGQGFSGANVLT
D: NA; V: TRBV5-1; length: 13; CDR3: ASSLGDLSYNEQF
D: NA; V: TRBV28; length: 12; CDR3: AIEVPGHSYEQY
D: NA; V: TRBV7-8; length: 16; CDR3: ASSLGALRWTGANVLT
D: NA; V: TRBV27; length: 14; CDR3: ASTALGRRGLETQY
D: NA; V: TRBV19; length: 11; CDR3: ASTPGRGYGYT
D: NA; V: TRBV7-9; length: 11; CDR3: ASSSTYVGEQY
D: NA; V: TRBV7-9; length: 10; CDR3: ASSPQHDEQF
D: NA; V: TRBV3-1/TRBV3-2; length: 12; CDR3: ASSQVGSNGELF
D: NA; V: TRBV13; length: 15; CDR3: ASSLGSRPSSYNEQF
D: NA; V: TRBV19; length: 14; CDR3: ASTSRSAPNTGELF
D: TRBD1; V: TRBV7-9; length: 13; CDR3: ATPSGTGFQRELF
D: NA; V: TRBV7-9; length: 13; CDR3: ASSLGPGKGNEQF
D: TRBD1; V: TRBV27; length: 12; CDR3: ASSGQGGENEQF
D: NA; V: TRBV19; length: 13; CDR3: ASSIDREGDQPQH
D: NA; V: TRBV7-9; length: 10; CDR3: ASMGPNEKLF
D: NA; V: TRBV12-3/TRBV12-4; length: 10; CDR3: ASNTGFGTLH
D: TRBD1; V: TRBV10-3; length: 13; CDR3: AISVAGTENYGYT
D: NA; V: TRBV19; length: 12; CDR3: ASGGGTTNEKLF
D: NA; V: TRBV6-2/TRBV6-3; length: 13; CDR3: ASSYGTGGTDTQY
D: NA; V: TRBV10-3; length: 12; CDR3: AISGDVSQETQY